This passage covers 22 T cell receptor beta chains from one sample sequenced in a study of naive and memory T cell subsets. Which antigens these TCRs recognize remains unknown. Study conclusions and caveats: Possibly reflecting memory cells re-expressing CD45RA, a few larger clonotypes occurred in naive repertoires, especially CD8.

The beta constant-region primer was an equimolar mix of two oligonucleotides covering TRBC1 and TRBC2. Nested alpha and beta constant-region primers with the SP2 primer drove four PCR rounds on ligated cDNA. TCRdb called the UMI-ligation and nested PCR reads again in MiXCR, with one record for every CDR3 protein. Among over 110,000 distinct CDR3 sequences listed, 15% to 20% were seen once. Material: naive CD8+ T cells from blood. The receptors originated from a human donor in good health.

The chain links TRBV3-1 to TRBJ2-7; D remains unclear. Per germline, CDR1 LGHDT and CDR2 YNNKEL (reference sequence). This CDR3 is 14 amino acids long. Trimming removed 0 bases from V and 1 base from J, with 7 bases in between. Here the CDR3 reads CASSQDIGSYEQYF. As DNA, the CDR3 is TGTGCCAGCAGCCAAGATATCGGTTCCTACGAGCAGTACTTC.

The sample holds a few counts of this clonotype. The rearrangement links TRBV7-6 to TRBJ1-1; 9 bases are a match to TRBD1. Germline CDR1 is SGHVS and CDR2 is FNYEAQ. CDR3 length: 15 residues. V dropped 5 bases and J dropped 14; count of bases not matched to a gene: 18. Written as DNA, the CDR3 is TGTGCCAGCAGCCCGGGACAGGGCCCCGCTTTGGATTCCTTCTTT. Its translation: CASSPGQGPALDSFF.

CDR3 residues: CASSQGWSEGHYGYTF. The CDR3 region has the DNA TGCGCCAGCAGCCAAGGTTGGTCGGAGGGGCACTATGGCTACACCTTC. This rearrangement joins TRBV4-1 to TRBJ1-2; weak D call: TRBD1 (5 bases). Looked up from germline, CDR1 is MGHRA and CDR2 is YSYEKL. V was cut by 1 base and J by 3 bases, with 15 bases left in between. The CDR3 contains 16 residues.

This clonotype was counted only a few times. This chain links TRBV6-2 or TRBV6-3 with TRBJ2-2, with D maybe TRBD2 (6 bases). The CDR3 length is 15 residues. Between the trimmed V and J ends, which lost 6 bases and 2 bases, there was a span of 13 bases. Germline CDR1 MNHEY, CDR2 SVGEGT. CDR3 in amino acids: CASSPDYLNTGELFF. The DNA for the CDR3 is TGTGCCAGCAGCCCGGACTACCTTAACACCGGGGAGCTGTTTTTT.

This clonotype was observed many times. V usage is TRBV12-3 or TRBV12-4 and J usage is TRBJ2-3, with D uncertain. The V and J ends lost 8 bases and 6 bases respectively, with 12 bases between them. The CDR3 runs to 12 residues. The CDR3 DNA is TGTGCCAGCTGTTGGATGTTGGATACGCAGTATTTT. Translation gives CASCWMLDTQYF.

In nucleotides, the CDR3 is TGCGCCAGCAGCCAAGATGGACTAGCGGGAGTTGGAGAGCAGTTCTTC. This encodes CASSQDGLAGVGEQFF. This chain joins TRBV4-1 and TRBJ2-1; TRBD2 matches 13 bases. Germline CDR1 and CDR2: MGHRA and YSYEKL. The CDR3 is 16 amino acids. V lost 0 bases, J lost 10 bases, and 6 bases stayed unmatched.

The chain couples TRBV19 to TRBJ1-1, with D tentatively TRBD1 (6 bases). V shed 8 bases and J shed 2 bases, with 12 bases lying between them. The germline V gene encodes CDR1 LNHDA and CDR2 SQIVND (reference sequence). This CDR3 is built from 13 residues. The CDR3 nucleotides read TGTGCCAGTGCGGACAGACTTAACACTGAAGCTTTCTTT. Its protein product is CASADRLNTEAFF.

This rearrangement joins TRBV5-4 to TRBJ2-1; D is ambiguous. Germline CDR1 reads SGHNT; CDR2 reads YYREEE (reference sequence). The CDR3 consists of 12 residues. V was pared by 1 base and J by 5 bases, with 4 bases between. The CDR3 spells CASSLWDNEQFF. CDR3 in DNA: TGTGCCAGCAGCTTGTGGGACAATGAGCAGTTCTTC. The full variable domain, completed using reference TRBV5-4 and TRBJ2-1, is ETGVTQSPTHLIKTRGQQVTLRCSSQSGHNTVSWYQQALGQGPQFIFQYYREEENGRGNFPPRFSGLQFPNYSSELNVNALELDDSALYLCASSLWDNEQFFGPGTRLTVL.

This clonotype was detected many times. This rearrangement joins TRBV28 to TRBJ1-5; TRBD1 aligns across 7 bases. The junction had 1 base not matched to a gene; V was cut back by 5 bases and J by 0 bases. Germline lookup yields CDR1 MDHEN and CDR2 SYDVKM. The CDR3 consists of 14 residues. CDR3 residues: CASSQGVSNQPQHF. The DNA of the CDR3 is TGTGCCAGCAGTCAGGGGGTTAGCAATCAGCCCCAGCATTTT.

The chain combines TRBV6-6 with TRBJ2-3; tentative D call: TRBD2 (6 bases). There are 15 residues in the CDR3. From germline, CDR1 is MNHNY and CDR2 SVGAGI (reference sequence). V gave up 6 bases and J gave up 2 bases, with 15 bases separating them. CDR3 coding DNA: TGTGCCAGCAGCCCCCGGGGGACTTACACAGATACGCAGTATTTT. It is translated as CASSPRGTYTDTQYF.

This chain uses TRBV13 with TRBJ1-4; 10 positions agree with TRBD1. Unmatched junction bases numbered 8, after V lost 5 bases and J lost 8 bases. Germline V gene data show CDR1 as PRHDT and CDR2 as FYEKMQ (reference sequence). This CDR3 comprises 15 residues. This chain's CDR3 is CASSMGQGNREKLFF. CDR3 nucleotides: TGTGCCAGCAGCATGGGACAGGGGAATCGAGAAAAACTGTTTTTT. The full variable domain, rest sourced from reference TRBV13 and TRBJ1-4, is AAGVIQSPRHLIKEKRETATLKCYPIPRHDTVYWYQQGPGQDPQFLISFYEKMQSDKGSIPDRFSAQQFSDYHSELNMSSLELGDSALYFCASSMGQGNREKLFFGSGTQLSVL.

The chain recombines TRBV5-4 with TRBJ1-1; a weak D match, TRBD1 (5 bases). Trimming took 3 bases from V and 6 from J, leaving 24 bases between them. From germline, CDR1 is SGHNT and CDR2 YYREEE (reference sequence). The CDR3 spans 17 residues. CDR3 amino acids: CASSSDAGYRSIAEAFF. The CDR3, as DNA: TGTGCCAGCAGCTCAGACGCAGGGTACAGGAGTATTGCTGAAGCTTTCTTT.

The chain joins TRBV12-3 or TRBV12-4 to TRBJ1-5, with 8 bases aligning to TRBD1. The CDR3 contains 15 residues. J gave up 4 bases and V 8 bases, and 10 bases lay outside the gene matches. The CDR3 loop is CASGGGTGFNQPQHF. Here the CDR3 DNA reads TGTGCCAGCGGCGGGGGGACAGGCTTTAATCAGCCCCAGCATTTT.

This chain joins TRBV4-3 and TRBJ1-1; possibly TRBD1 for D (5 bases). This CDR3 region has 15 residues. The germline V and J ends were trimmed by 2 bases and 3 bases, with 13 bases remaining between them. Germline V lookup: CDR1 LGHNA, CDR2 YSLEER. This chain's CDR3 is CASSQFSGDDTEAFF. CDR3 nucleotides: TGCGCCAGCAGCCAATTTTCCGGGGACGACACTGAAGCTTTCTTT.

This clonotype appeared a few times. The gene calls are TRBV11-2 and TRBJ2-5; D remains unclear. Per the germline V gene, CDR1 is SGHAT and CDR2 is FQNNGV. V gave up 3 bases and J gave up 4 bases, with 15 bases separating them. This CDR3 is 15 amino acids long. The CDR3 DNA reads TGTGCCAGCAGCTTGAGCATCCCAGCTGGAGAGACCCAGTACTTC. Translating it yields CASSLSIPAGETQYF.

The table lists this clonotype with a few counts. The chain links TRBV7-8 to TRBJ1-4; D is undetermined. Trimming took off 1 base at V and 5 bases at J, with 8 bases between the two ends. Germline V gene lookup returns CDR1 SGHVS and CDR2 FQNEAQ. The CDR3 length is 14 residues. The CDR3 loop is CASSLGAENEKLFF. The CDR3, as DNA: TGTGCCAGCAGCTTAGGGGCAGAAAATGAAAAACTGTTTTTT. Filled out from reference TRBV7-8 and TRBJ1-4, the complete variable domain reads GAGVSQSPRYKVAKRGQDVALRCDPISGHVSLFWYQQALGQGPEFLTYFQNEAQLDKSGLPSDRFFAERPEGSVSTLKIQRTQQEDSAVYLCASSLGAENEKLFFGSGTQLSVL.

This clonotype was counted a few times. V usage is TRBV27 and J usage is TRBJ1-5; D uncertain. The CDR3 extends over 15 amino acids. Germline CDR1 MNHEY, CDR2 SMNVEV (reference sequence). With 6 bases removed from V and 7 bases from J, the gap between germline ends came to 19 bases. The CDR3 nucleotides are TGTGCCAGCAGGGAGGGTACGGGGTCTTGGCAGCCCCAGCATTTT. It specifies CASREGTGSWQPQHF.

The chain uses TRBV20-1 and TRBJ2-1; D possibly matches TRBD1 or TRBD2 (5 bases each). This CDR3 has 15 amino acids. V was shortened by 6 bases and J by 0 bases, with 15 bases between the two germline ends. CDR1 and CDR2 (germline): DFQATT, SNEGSKA (reference sequence). The CDR3 sequence is CSATRDGSSYNEQFF. In DNA form, the CDR3 reads TGCAGTGCCACACGGGACGGAAGCTCCTACAATGAGCAGTTCTTC.

This clonotype was observed a handful of times. The V call is TRBV2, the J call TRBJ2-7; tentative D call: TRBD2 (5 bases). V was trimmed by 3 bases and J by 4 bases, leaving 13 bases between them. Germline V lookup: CDR1 SNHLY, CDR2 FYNNEI. The CDR3 sequence is 14 residues long. CDR3 amino acids: CASSEEAVPYEQYF. In nucleotides, the CDR3 is TGTGCCAGCAGTGAGGAGGCCGTCCCGTACGAGCAGTACTTC.

The V and J genes are TRBV28 and TRBJ2-7; TRBD1 matches at 7 bases. Germline CDR1 MDHEN, CDR2 SYDVKM. V gave up 5 bases and J gave up 4 bases; unmatched junction bases: 8. The CDR3 totals 14 residues. DNA for the CDR3: TGTGCCAGCAGTACCAGGGGGTGGCTGTACGAGCAGTACTTC. It encodes CASSTRGWLYEQYF.

This clonotype was detected only a few times. V gene TRBV20-1 combines with J gene TRBJ1-4, with 8 bases lining up with TRBD1. V trimming: 8 bases; J trimming: 3 bases; junction bases outside the gene matches: 8. The CDR3 is 14 amino acids. Germline CDR1 DFQATT, CDR2 SNEGSKA (reference sequence). CDR3 sequence (DNA): TGCAGTACTAATACAGGGGGTCCTAATGAAAAACTGTTTTTT. It translates to CSTNTGGPNEKLFF.

This clonotype has ten or more counts. This sequence joins TRBV4-1 and TRBJ2-1; 8 nucleotides match TRBD1. This CDR3 is 15 amino acids long. Germline trimming cut 0 bases from V and 4 bases from J; bases unmatched to any gene: 2. Germline V gene data show CDR1 as MGHRA and CDR2 as YSYEKL. CDR3 in amino acids: CASSQEGQVYNEQFF. The CDR3 region has the DNA TGCGCCAGCAGCCAAGAGGGACAGGTGTACAATGAGCAGTTCTTC.